The TCR beta chain described here comes from a study of spatial heterogeneity in lung cancer. Via MiXCR, TCRdb re-called the 5' RACE reads, giving one row per CDR3 protein. The sample consists of roughly 46,000 distinct CDR3 sequences, about 10% of them appearing once. This CDR3 has 15 residues. Germline trimming cut 5 bases from V and 2 bases from J; bases unmatched to any gene: 5. Germline V gives CDR1 DFQATT, CDR2 SNEGSKA (reference sequence). This clonotype was counted a few times. The time point denotes: blood at routine non-recurrence follow-up after resection. This clonotype was obtained from a male donor with early-stage non-small cell lung cancer. This sample comprised PBMCs, obtained at follow-up. V gene TRBV20-1 combines with J gene TRBJ2-3; 12 bases agree with TRBD2. CDR3 nucleotide sequence: TGCAGTGCTTCGACTAGCGGGGGCTACACAGATACGCAGTATTTT. Its protein product is CSASTSGGYTDTQYF.